The 20 T cell receptor beta chains below come from one sample, sequenced in a study of blood T cell repertoires in COVID-19. Here immunoSEQ multiplex PCR was the method, and the copy in TCRdb shows in-frame clones only, minus some. The table includes some 270,000 clones, roughly 85% detected once. The sample consisted of PBMCs or T cells enriched from blood (not recorded which). Every receptor here comes from a woman between 50 and 59 years old with acute COVID-19.

The chain has TRBV30 and TRBJ2-1; 10 positions match TRBD2. This CDR3 spans 15 amino acids. CDR1 and CDR2 from the germline V gene are GTSNPN and SVGIG (reference sequence). Germline trimming cut 2 bases from V and 8 bases from J; bases unmatched to any gene: 9. This chain's CDR3 is CAWSNQASGGDEQFF. The CDR3 DNA follows: TGTGCCTGGAGTAACCAGGCTAGCGGGGGCGATGAGCAGTTCTTC.

The chain links TRBV6-5 to TRBJ1-2; weak D call: TRBD1 (5 bases). The germline V gene encodes CDR1 MNHEY and CDR2 SVGAGI. The length of the CDR3 is 15 residues. V lost 6 bases to trimming and J lost 2 bases, with 16 bases between them. CDR3 loop: CASSGTGRPNYGYTF. CDR3 in DNA: TGTGCCAGCAGCGGGACTGGACGGCCGAACTATGGCTACACCTTC.

The chain links TRBV5-6 to TRBJ1-4, with D tentatively TRBD1 (6 bases). V dropped 1 base and J dropped 4 bases, with 14 bases sitting between them. The CDR3 sequence is 16 residues long. From germline, CDR1 is SGHDT and CDR2 YYEEEE. The CDR3, as DNA: TGTGCCAGCAGCTTGTCGTACAGGGCGCTTAATGAAAAACTGTTTTTT. It translates to CASSLSYRALNEKLFF. The full variable domain, with the rest looked up from reference TRBV5-6 and TRBJ1-4, is DAGVTQSPTHLIKTRGQQVTLRCSPKSGHDTVSWYQQALGQGPQFIFQYYEEEERQRGNFPDRFSGHQFPNYSSELNVNALLLGDSALYLCASSLSYRALNEKLFFGSGTQLSVL.

The chain is built from TRBV30 and TRBJ1-4; D is unresolved. Deletions cut 0 bases from V and 4 bases from J, with 9 bases between. CDR3 size: 14 residues. The V gene's germline CDR1 is GTSNPN and CDR2 SVGIG (reference sequence). CDR3 sequence (DNA): TGTGCCTGGAGTGTACGAGGAATTAATGAAAAACTGTTTTTT. Its translation: CAWSVRGINEKLFF. Looking up the rest from reference TRBV30 and TRBJ1-4 gives the full variable domain: SQTIHQWPATLVQPVGSPLSLECTVEGTSNPNLYWYRQAAGRGLQLLFYSVGIGQISSEVPQNLSASRPQDRQFILSSKKLLLSDSGFYLCAWSVRGINEKLFFGSGTQLSVL.

The V and J genes are TRBV4-3 and TRBJ1-3, with D uncertain. Germline V lookup: CDR1 LGHNA, CDR2 YSLEER. V was cut by 1 base and J by 2 bases, with 9 bases left in between. CDR3 length: 15 amino acids. CDR3 coding DNA: TGCGCCAGCAGCCAAGGGGTCGGGGCTGGAAACACCATATATTTT. Translated, it gives CASSQGVGAGNTIYF.

The chain employs TRBV9 and TRBJ2-1; TRBD1 aligns across 9 bases. This CDR3 is 15 amino acids long. The germline V gene encodes CDR1 SGDLS and CDR2 YYNGEE. V shed 4 bases and J 3 bases; nucleotides not matched to a gene: 5. DNA of the CDR3: TGTGCCAGCAGCCCGGAGGACAGGGGCTACAATGAGCAGTTCTTC. Translated: CASSPEDRGYNEQFF.

The chain carries TRBV11-2 and TRBJ1-2; 12 bases agree with TRBD1. Germline lookup yields CDR1 SGHAT and CDR2 FQNNGV. The CDR3 contains 14 residues. V lost 7 bases to trimming and J lost 5 bases; unmatched junction nucleotides: 5. The CDR3 DNA reads TGTGCCAGCACCCCGGGACAGGGGGCGTATGGCTACACCTTC. This encodes CASTPGQGAYGYTF.

The chain carries TRBV29-1 and TRBJ1-2; D uncertain. The V end was cut by 6 bases, the J end by 4 bases, with 15 bases between. This CDR3 has 13 amino acids. Germline loops: CDR1 SQVTM, CDR2 ANQGSEA. CDR3 region: CSVIWATTYGYTF. CDR3 bases: TGCAGCGTCATTTGGGCGACAACCTATGGCTACACCTTC.

The rearrangement uses TRBV6-5 and TRBJ2-3; 7 bases match TRBD1. In germline, CDR1 is MNHEY, CDR2 SVGAGI. This CDR3 contains 14 residues. V lost 7 bases to trimming and J lost 3 bases; unmatched junction nucleotides: 7. CDR3 amino acids: CASKQGVKTDTQYF. Here the CDR3 DNA reads TGTGCCAGCAAGCAGGGGGTAAAGACAGATACGCAGTATTTT.

The V call is TRBV6-2 or TRBV6-3, the J call TRBJ1-2; maybe TRBD1 (6 bases). This CDR3 has 16 residues. Trimming left V 2 bases short and J 4 bases short, with 17 bases between. Germline values: CDR1 MNHEY, CDR2 SVGEGT. For the CDR3, the DNA is TGTGCCAGCAGTTACACCAATGTGGGGGCAGGCTATGGCTACACCTTC. It specifies CASSYTNVGAGYGYTF.

The chain recombines TRBV3-1 (or the pseudogene TRBV3-2) with TRBJ1-1, with D possibly being TRBD1 (6 bases). The CDR3 spans 15 residues. Trimming shortened V by 3 bases and J by 2 bases, and 13 bases separated the two germline ends. Germline-derived CDR1 and CDR2 are LGHDT and YNNKEL (reference sequence). As DNA, the CDR3 is TGTGCCAGCAGCCAGACATGGACAGTAAACACTGAAGCTTTCTTT. Translating gives CASSQTWTVNTEAFF.

The CDR3 bases are TGTGCCAGCAGTGAATACCTGAGCTCCTACGAGCAGTACTTC. Translating gives CASSEYLSSYEQYF. The rearrangement uses TRBV2 and TRBJ2-7; D uncertain. V was cut by 2 bases and J by 0 bases, with 8 bases left in between. Germline CDR1 SNHLY, CDR2 FYNNEI. The CDR3 is 14 amino acids.

V usage is TRBV7-9 and J usage is TRBJ1-2, with 7 nucleotides matching TRBD1. CDR1 SEHNR and CDR2 FQNEAQ come from the germline V gene (reference sequence). The CDR3 length is 15 residues. The junction had 8 bases not matched to a gene; V was cut back by 1 base and J by 6 bases. The CDR3 loop is CASSLGGTAPDGYTF. The CDR3 DNA reads as TGTGCCAGCAGCTTAGGAGGGACAGCACCAGATGGCTACACCTTC.

This rearrangement joins TRBV30 to TRBJ1-6; D not resolved. Trimming took off 0 bases at V and 6 bases at J, with 12 bases between the two ends. The CDR3 runs to 15 residues. Germline CDR1 GTSNPN, CDR2 SVGIG (reference sequence). CDR3 bases: TGTGCCTGGAGTGTCGAAGCGGCAGTTAATTCACCCCTCCACTTT. This sequence encodes CAWSVEAAVNSPLHF.

V and J are TRBV7-2 and TRBJ2-1, with D unclear. The CDR3 consists of 15 residues. Per germline, CDR1 SGHTA and CDR2 FQGNSA. Trimming stripped 5 bases from V and 4 bases from J, with 15 bases between. The chain's CDR3 is CASSKSVVDYNEQFF. The CDR3 nucleotides read TGTGCCAGCAGCAAGTCGGTCGTTGATTACAATGAGCAGTTCTTC.

The V call is TRBV5-1, the J call TRBJ1-2; D is unresolved. The CDR3 has 15 amino acids. Trimming shortened V by 4 bases and J by 5 bases, and 18 bases separated the two germline ends. From germline, CDR1 is SGHRS and CDR2 YFSETQ. The CDR3 nucleotides read TGCGCCAGCAGCCCCGACCTGACACTTCCTTATGGCTACACCTTC. This gives the protein CASSPDLTLPYGYTF. Complete variable domain (other parts from reference TRBV5-1 and TRBJ1-2): KAGVTQTPRYLIKTRGQQVTLSCSPISGHRSVSWYQQTPGQGLQFLFEYFSETQRNKGNFPGRFSGRQFSNSRSEMNVSTLELGDSALYLCASSPDLTLPYGYTFGSGTRLTVV.

The chain is built from TRBV6-5 and TRBJ1-2; no firm D call. Trimming pared 6 bases from V and 5 bases from J, leaving 13 bases between. CDR1 is MNHEY, CDR2 SVGAGI, per germline. CDR3 size: 13 residues. The DNA of the CDR3 is TGTGCCAGCAGGCTGGACGGGGTTTATGGCTACACCTTC. Its translation is CASRLDGVYGYTF.

This chain connects TRBV7-2 to TRBJ2-7, with TRBD1 identical over 8 bases. Germline CDR1 and CDR2: SGHTA and FQGNSA. This CDR3 has 15 amino acids. V gave up 1 base and J gave up 1 base; unmatched junction bases: 3. In DNA, the CDR3 is TGTGCCAGCAGCTTAGTAGGGACAGGTTCCTACGAGCAGTACTTC. Its translation: CASSLVGTGSYEQYF. Looking up the rest from reference TRBV7-2 and TRBJ2-7 gives the full variable domain: GAGVSQSPSNKVTEKGKDVELRCDPISGHTALYWYRQSLGQGLEFLIYFQGNSAPDKSGLPSDRFSAERTGGSVSTLTIQRTQQEDSAVYLCASSLVGTGSYEQYFGPGTRLTVT.

This clone appeared a single time. Here the CDR3 reads CASTVTGVGTEAFF. CDR3 bases: TGTGCCAGCACCGTGACAGGAGTGGGCACTGAAGCTTTCTTT. This chain links TRBV2 with TRBJ1-1; a weak D match, TRBD1 (6 bases). CDR1 and CDR2 from the germline V gene are SNHLY and FYNNEI. The CDR3 is made up of 14 amino acids. Between the trimmed V and J ends, which lost 7 bases and 4 bases, there was a span of 16 bases.

The V call is TRBV30, the J call TRBJ1-2, with 7 bases fitting TRBD1. Trimming took 5 bases from V and 8 from J; bases not matched to a gene: 14. Germline V gives CDR1 GTSNPN, CDR2 SVGIG (reference sequence). The CDR3 is 14 amino acids. The CDR3 is CAWAGQATFIGYTF. The CDR3 DNA reads as TGTGCCTGGGCCGGACAGGCTACTTTTATAGGCTACACCTTC. The entire variable domain, with the rest obtained from reference TRBV30 and TRBJ1-2, is as follows: SQTIHQWPATLVQPVGSPLSLECTVEGTSNPNLYWYRQAAGRGLQLLFYSVGIGQISSEVPQNLSASRPQDRQFILSSKKLLLSDSGFYLCAWAGQATFIGYTFGSGTRLTVV.